Below are 6 T cell receptor beta chains sequenced from a single sample in a study of T cell repertoires in cytomegalovirus infection. From the reads, TCRdb called clonotypes with MiXCR, one entry per CDR3 protein. This table has 150,000 to 200,000 distinct CDR3 sequences, 17% appearing once. The sample comprised CD8+ T cells from PBMCs. The origin of the receptors is a human donor in good health (CMV status not recorded). Some clones in this sample may be carry-over from other donors' samples.

Here the CDR3 reads CASSWDGYQETQYF. CDR3 nucleotide sequence: TGTGCCAGCAGTTGGGATGGGTACCAAGAGACCCAGTACTTC. V usage is TRBV6-5 and J usage is TRBJ2-5; the D is unclear. CDR3 length: 14 amino acids. Germline V gene lookup returns CDR1 MNHEY and CDR2 SVGAGI. Trimming removed 4 bases at V and 0 bases at J, with 9 bases between.

The chain recombines TRBV5-5 with TRBJ2-7, with 10 bases fitting TRBD2. Germline-derived CDR1 and CDR2 are SGHKS and YYEKEE (reference sequence). The CDR3 spans 14 residues. The ends lost 5 bases at V and 7 bases at J; junction bases unmatched: 9. CDR3 protein: CASSRTLAGSEQYF. CDR3 DNA sequence: TGTGCCAGCAGTCGGACACTAGCGGGAAGTGAGCAGTACTTC.

About this clonotype itself: Possible read error: a much larger clone is one base away. V gene TRBV7-2 combines with J gene TRBJ2-3; D uncertain. Germline values: CDR1 SGHTA, CDR2 FQGNSA. There are 13 residues in the CDR3. The CDR3 nucleotides are TGTGCCATCAGCTTAGTTATTTCAGATACGCAGTATTTT. Translation: CAISLVISDTQYF.

This clonotype has more than one count but fewer than ten. The chain combines TRBV9 with TRBJ2-1, with 10 bases fitting TRBD2. Trimming at V came to 4 bases and at J to 5 bases, leaving 3 bases not matched to a gene. The germline V gene has CDR1 SGDLS and CDR2 YYNGEE. CDR3 size: 14 residues. The CDR3 here is CASSSSGSNNEQFF. The DNA for the CDR3 is TGTGCCAGCAGCTCTAGCGGGAGCAACAATGAGCAGTTCTTC.

J is TRBJ2-1 and V is TRBV13; 13 bases fit TRBD2. With 4 bases clipped from V and 4 bases from J, the junction kept 7 bases outside the gene matches. The length of the CDR3 is 17 residues. Germline V gives CDR1 PRHDT, CDR2 FYEKMQ (reference sequence). The CDR3 protein is CASSSILAGGGYNEQFF. The CDR3 DNA is TGTGCCAGCAGCTCAATACTAGCGGGAGGGGGTTACAATGAGCAGTTCTTC.

The CDR3 sequence: CASSLGMVAGRENIQYF. The CDR3 DNA is TGTGCCAGCAGCTTGGGTATGGTAGCGGGGCGGGAAAACATTCAGTACTTC. The chain couples TRBV5-6 to TRBJ2-4, with 8 bases that match TRBD2. V was pared by 0 bases and J by 5 bases, with 10 bases of the junction left unmatched. Germline assignment: CDR1 SGHDT and CDR2 YYEEEE. The CDR3 is 17 residues long.